This T cell receptor (beta chain) came from a study of early T cells in non-severe SARS-CoV-2 infection (dated by TCRdb to the early 2020s). In the study overall: Because TCR sequencing relied on bulk RNA taken from unsorted whole blood, pairing of alpha and beta chains was not possible.

Library preparation was by 5' RACE. The sequencer was a NextSeq 500. The TCR library protocol attached unique molecular identifiers to individual cDNA molecules to correct for sequencing error and PCR bias. TCR alpha and beta chains were both sequenced, and the abundances of alpha and beta sequences in each sample were closely correlated with each other. As for the authors' bioinformatics: Decombinator V4 was used to perform V gene, J gene and CDR3 annotation of TCR sequences. TCRs were defined as expanded if a significant change between any two time points was detected under a Poisson model with p below 0.0001. TCR abundances were normalised to the total number of TCRs sequenced per sample and expressed as counts per million. MAIT TCRs were defined by TRAV1-2 paired with TRAJ12, TRAJ20 or TRAJ33, and iNKT TCRs by TRAV10 paired with TRAJ18. VDJdb, accessed on 1 November 2021, was searched for TCRs annotated for CMV, EBV and SARS-CoV-2, and TCRs annotated for more than one antigen were excluded. TCRdb cleaned the public reads at Q25 with fastp, built clones with MiXCR and kept in-frame beta chains. Rows with a matching CDR3 protein are joined into one entry that keeps the most common DNA and genes. TCRdb assigned the V and J calls; the authors' analysis was not used. Present in this sample are under 95,000 distinct CDR3 sequences, more than 13% of which were seen just once. The ten largest clones add up to 4.5% to 7% of the sample.

Trimmed from V: 4 bases; trimmed from J: 4 bases; junction bases lacking a gene match: 2. The CDR3 holds 15 amino acids from the cysteine to the phenylalanine. The kept DNA is CDR3 alone, 45 bases in frame from the first base. The germline V gene provides CDR1 MNHNS and CDR2 SASEGT. This clonotype was detected ten times or more. The antigen it recognizes is unknown. Base quality data are lacking; no much larger clone is found one base away. The study was a case-control design nested within a healthcare worker cohort in London, UK, with weekly nasopharyngeal swab PCR tests and blood sampling. Healthcare workers were recruited between 23 and 31 March 2020, during the week of the UK lockdown, and were followed weekly for up to roughly 16 weeks. Results the study describes overall, beyond this receptor: VDJdb matching was skewed toward anti-spike CD8 responses, so virus-specific expansions were likely underestimated and private and CD4 specificities were missed.

Sequenced: whole blood. This receptor was obtained from an adult who was a healthcare worker with PCR-confirmed SARS-CoV-2 infection or an uninfected control (not recorded which). The chain uses TRBV6-1 and TRBJ2-3; 13 central nucleotides agree with TRBD2. CDR3 protein: CASSGGTSGADTQYF. The DNA reads as follows: TGTGCCAGCAGTGGTGGGACTAGCGGGGCAGATACGCAGTATTTT.